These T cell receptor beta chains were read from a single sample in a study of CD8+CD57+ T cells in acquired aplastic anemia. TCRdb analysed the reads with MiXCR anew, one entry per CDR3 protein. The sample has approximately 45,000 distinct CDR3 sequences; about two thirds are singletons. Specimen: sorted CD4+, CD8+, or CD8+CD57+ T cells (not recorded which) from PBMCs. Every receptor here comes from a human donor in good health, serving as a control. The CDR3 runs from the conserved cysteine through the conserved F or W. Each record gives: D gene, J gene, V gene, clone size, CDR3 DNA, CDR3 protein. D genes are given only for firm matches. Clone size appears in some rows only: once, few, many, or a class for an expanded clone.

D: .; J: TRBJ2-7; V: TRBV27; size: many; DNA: TGTGCCAGCAGTTTAGGGATAAACTCCTACGAGCAGTACTTC; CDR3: CASSLGINSYEQYF
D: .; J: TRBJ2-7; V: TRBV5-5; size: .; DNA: TGTGCCAGCCCAGGACTGGCCTACGAGCAGTACTTC; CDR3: CASPGLAYEQYF
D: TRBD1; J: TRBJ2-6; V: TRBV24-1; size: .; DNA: TGTGCCACCAGTGATTTAGGGACAGGTGGGGCCAACGTCCTGACTTTC; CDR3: CATSDLGTGGANVLTF
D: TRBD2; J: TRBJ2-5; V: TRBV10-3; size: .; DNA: TGTGCCATCAGCCCCGGGGCTAGCGGACAAGAGACCCAGTACTTC; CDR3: CAISPGASGQETQYF
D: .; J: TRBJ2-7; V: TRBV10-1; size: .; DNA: TGTGCCAGCAGCCAAGTCGGGGAGCAGTACTTC; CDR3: CASSQVGEQYF
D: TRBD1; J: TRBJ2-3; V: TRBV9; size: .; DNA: TGTGCCAGCAGCGTAAGTCGGGACAGGGCTGGAGATACGCAGTATTTT; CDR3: CASSVSRDRAGDTQYF
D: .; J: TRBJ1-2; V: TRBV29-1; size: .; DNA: TGCAGCGTTGAAAACCCCCCGCGCTATTCCTTC; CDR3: CSVENPPRYSF
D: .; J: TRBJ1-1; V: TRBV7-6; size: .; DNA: TGTGCCAGCAGCTCAGGAAAGACTGAAGCTTTCTTT; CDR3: CASSSGKTEAFF
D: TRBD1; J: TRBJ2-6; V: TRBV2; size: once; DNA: TGTGCCAGCATAATCGGGACAGGGGTGCCTGGGGCCAACGTCCTGACTTTC; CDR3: CASIIGTGVPGANVLTF
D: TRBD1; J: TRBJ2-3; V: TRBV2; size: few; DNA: TGTGCCAGCAGTCCCCCCAGGACAGGGGAGGGAGATACGCAGTATTTT; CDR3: CASSPPRTGEGDTQYF
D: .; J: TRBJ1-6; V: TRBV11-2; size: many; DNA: TGTGCCAGCAGCTTACCCTGGGGGAATTCACCCCTCCACTTT; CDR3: CASSLPWGNSPLHF
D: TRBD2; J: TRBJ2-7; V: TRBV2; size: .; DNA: TGTGCCACCAGCGGACTAGCGGACATACGACGGCAGTACTTC; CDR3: CATSGLADIRRQYF